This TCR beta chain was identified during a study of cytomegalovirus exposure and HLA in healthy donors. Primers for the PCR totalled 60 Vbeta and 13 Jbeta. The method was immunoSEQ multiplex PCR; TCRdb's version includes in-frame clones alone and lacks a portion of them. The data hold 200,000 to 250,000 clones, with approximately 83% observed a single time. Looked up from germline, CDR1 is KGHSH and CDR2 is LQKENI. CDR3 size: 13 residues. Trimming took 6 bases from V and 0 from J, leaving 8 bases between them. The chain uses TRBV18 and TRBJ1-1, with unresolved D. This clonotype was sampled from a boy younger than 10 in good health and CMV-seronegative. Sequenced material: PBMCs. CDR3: CASSPQMNTEAFF. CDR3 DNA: TGTGCCAGCTCCCCCCAGATGAACACTGAAGCTTTCTTT.